The sample holds a few counts of the clone carrying this TCR beta chain. Its antigen is still unknown. The junction shows a germline mismatch at one end, possibly a read error. Quantities of FFPE tumor DNA were measured with amplified housekeeping genes. The repertoire was sequenced with immunoSEQ multiplex PCR; TCRdb's copy has only in-frame clones and lacks some. The sample holds fewer than 45,000 clones, about a third seen once. These data are taken from a study of PD-L1 blockade in urothelial cancer. The study, taken as a whole, reports: One FFPE tumor sample per patient was analyzed, and none was taken right before treatment. More tumor-infiltrating T lymphocytes were found in patients who had durable benefit.

Urothelial carcinoma, locally advanced or metastatic, affected the patients. This clonotype was sampled from a man in his fifties or sixties with urothelial cancer. The sequencing here drew on tumor tissue, taken before atezolizumab (anti-PD-L1) treatment.

The chain's CDR3 is CAISAPGTSGTGEQFF. The CDR3 nucleotides are TGTGCCATCAGTGCCCCCGGGACTAGCGGGACGGGTGAGCAGTTCTTC. The V call is TRBV6-8, the J call TRBJ2-1; 13 bases map to TRBD2. Germline CDR1 is MNHGY and CDR2 is SAAAGT. The CDR3 extends over 16 amino acids.